This TCR beta chain was observed in a study of blood T cell repertoires in COVID-19 (dated by TCRdb to 2018 to 2020). Background for the entire study: Collaborator samples came from the United States, Italy and Spain and covered acute and convalescent phases of COVID-19. Where HLA class I and class II types were available, the types were taken from metadata supplied by the sample provider, not from assay-based typing. A de-identified subject ID, COVID-19 status, age in years and sex were almost always included in the sample metadata. Subjects who had been exposed to COVID-19, were actively infected with it, or had recovered from it provided the deeply sampled blood TCRbeta repertoires that made up the dataset. Samples were obtained from the ongoing ImmuneRACE study (first 160 participants) and from about 1,300 subjects provided by 6 global collaborators. The prospective study material was composed of cDNA or gDNA derived from T cells, B-cell-depleted T cells, or PBMCs. The repertoires were made available in a free public database intended to serve as a resource for research on the immune response to SARS-CoV-2. Findings and caveats that apply to the study as a whole: Clinical and demographic metadata were provided uncurated, with the amount varying by source and participant.

This clone was observed a few times. The target of this receptor is not known. No quality values exist for individual bases; no much larger clone is one base distant. Enrolling through a virtual design, the prospective study's participants ranged in age from roughly 18 to 100 years and lived across 24 United States geographic areas. To assign participants to cohorts, the prospective study relied on clinical history that participants themselves reported in a screening survey and a study questionnaire. In the prospective study, mobile phlebotomists collected whole blood, serum and a nasopharyngeal or oropharyngeal swab from each participant. Additional blood draws and questionnaires over an approximately 2-month period could optionally be provided by prospective study participants. Before DNA extraction, blood samples from the prospective study were shipped at room temperature or frozen. TCRbeta CDR3 regions were amplified from genomic DNA by means of the immunoSEQ Assay, a bias-controlled multiplex PCR. On the study's bioinformatics: The number of nucleated cells in each sample was estimated by amplification of reference gene primers within the assay. To quantify the absolute abundance of each unique TCRbeta CDR3 rearrangement, sequence reads were collapsed and filtered. For each sample, productive Simpson clonality was calculated as the square root of Simpson's diversity index across productive rearrangements. This is the immuneACCESS table as TCRdb keeps it, with only in-frame sequences that have V and J called. A part of the clones is gone; compared with another copy, unresolved V genes explain less than half, and the rest is unexplained. V, J and clone size reflect that table, while D and trimming were determined from the DNA. This sample gives approximately 220,000 clones in total; approximately 92% of them show up just once. The ten largest clonotypes hold roughly 3% of the sample.

The CDR3 numbers 14 residues from cysteine through phenylalanine. Kept here is only the CDR3 DNA, which spans 42 bases and is read in frame from base 1. V loses 5 bases, J loses 4 bases, and the germline ends lie 15 bases apart. The germline V gene specifies MNHEY as CDR1 and SVGAGI as CDR2. Sequencing input: PBMCs or T cells enriched from blood (not recorded which). The chain links TRBV6-5 with TRBJ2-7, and TRBD1 may be the D gene, going by 5 matching bases. The receptor was derived from a woman aged 18-29 years in a cohort exposed to, infected with or recovered from COVID-19 (not recorded which). This receptor has the CDR3 CASSPTGPSYEQYF. The bases read TGTGCCAGCAGTCCTACAGGACCTTCGTACGAGCAGTACTTC.